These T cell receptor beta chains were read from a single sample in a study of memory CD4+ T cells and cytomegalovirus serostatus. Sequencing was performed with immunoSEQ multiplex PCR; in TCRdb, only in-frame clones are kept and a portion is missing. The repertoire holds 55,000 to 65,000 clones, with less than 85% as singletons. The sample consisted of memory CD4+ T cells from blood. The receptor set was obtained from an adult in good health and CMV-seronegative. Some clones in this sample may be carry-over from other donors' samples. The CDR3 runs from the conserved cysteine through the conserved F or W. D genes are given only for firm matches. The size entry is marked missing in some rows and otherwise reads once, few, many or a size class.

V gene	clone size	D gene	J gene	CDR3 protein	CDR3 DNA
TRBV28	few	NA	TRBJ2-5	CASSFGMAAQETQYF	TGTGCCAGCAGTTTTGGTATGGCAGCCCAAGAGACCCAGTACTTC
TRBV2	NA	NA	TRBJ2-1	CASRQGYEQFF	TGTGCCAGCAGGCAGGGTTATGAGCAGTTCTTC
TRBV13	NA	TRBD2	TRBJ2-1	CASSLAGGPRNNEQFF	TGTGCCAGCAGCTTAGCGGGGGGGCCCCGGAACAATGAGCAGTTCTTC
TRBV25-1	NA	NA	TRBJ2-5	CASSEPGFEDRYQETQYF	TGTGCCAGCAGTGAACCCGGGTTTGAGGACAGATACCAAGAGACCCAGTACTTC
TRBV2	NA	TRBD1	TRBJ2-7	CASSGGTGNFYEQYF	TGTGCCAGCAGCGGCGGGACAGGAAACTTCTACGAGCAGTACTTC
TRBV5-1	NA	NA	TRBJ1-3	CASSLDGTVSGNTIYF	TGCGCCAGCAGCTTGGACGGCACCGTCTCTGGAAACACCATATATTTT
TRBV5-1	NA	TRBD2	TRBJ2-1	CASSVDSGSIRNEQFF	TGCGCCAGCAGCGTCGATAGCGGGAGCATTCGTAATGAGCAGTTCTTC
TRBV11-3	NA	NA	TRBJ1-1	CASSSAGTKAFF	TGTGCCAGCAGCTCTGCAGGGACTAAAGCTTTCTTT
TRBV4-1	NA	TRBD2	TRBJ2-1	CASSQDRGTSEEQFF	TGCGCCAGCAGCCAAGACAGGGGGACTAGCGAAGAGCAGTTCTTC
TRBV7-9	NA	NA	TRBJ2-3	CASSPYRGRTSTDTQYF	TGTGCCAGCAGCCCGTACCGTGGTAGGACTAGCACAGATACGCAGTATTTT
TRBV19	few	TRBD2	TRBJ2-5	CASSTPGLAQETQYF	TGTGCCAGTAGTACACCGGGACTAGCGCAAGAGACCCAGTACTTC
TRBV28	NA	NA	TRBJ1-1	CASSLMVKEAFF	TGTGCCAGCAGTTTAATGGTCAAGGAAGCTTTCTTT
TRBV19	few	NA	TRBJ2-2	CASTESPGVTGELFF	TGTGCCAGTACCGAATCCCCAGGGGTCACCGGGGAGCTGTTTTTT
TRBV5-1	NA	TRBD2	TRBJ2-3	CASSLSGGGTDTQYF	TGCGCCAGCAGCTTGTCGGGGGGGGGCACAGATACGCAGTATTTT
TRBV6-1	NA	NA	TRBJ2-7	CASRPTGSSGEQYF	TGTGCCAGCCGCCCCACAGGGAGCAGTGGCGAGCAGTACTTC
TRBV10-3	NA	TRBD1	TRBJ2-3	CAISDRQGESTDTQYF	TGTGCCATCAGTGACCGACAGGGGGAAAGCACAGATACGCAGTATTTT
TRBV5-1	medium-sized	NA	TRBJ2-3	CASSSTGTSTDTQYF	TGCGCCAGCAGCTCAACTGGAACTAGCACAGATACGCAGTATTTT
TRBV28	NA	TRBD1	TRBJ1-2	CASSPGDRDYGYTF	TGTGCCAGCAGTCCTGGGGACAGGGACTATGGCTACACCTTC
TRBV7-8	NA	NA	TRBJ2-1	CASSLNAGNPYNEQFF	TGTGCCAGCAGCTTAAACGCGGGAAACCCCTACAATGAGCAGTTCTTC
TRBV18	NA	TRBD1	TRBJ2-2	CASSRTGRRTGELFF	TGTGCCAGCTCACGGACAGGGAGGCGCACCGGGGAGCTGTTTTTT
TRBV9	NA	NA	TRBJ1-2	CASSVGKSYGYTF	TGTGCCAGCAGCGTAGGAAAGTCTTATGGCTACACCTTC
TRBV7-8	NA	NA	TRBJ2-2	CASSGPGRWDAGELFF	TGTGCCAGCAGCGGGCCAGGGCGCTGGGACGCCGGGGAGCTGTTTTTT